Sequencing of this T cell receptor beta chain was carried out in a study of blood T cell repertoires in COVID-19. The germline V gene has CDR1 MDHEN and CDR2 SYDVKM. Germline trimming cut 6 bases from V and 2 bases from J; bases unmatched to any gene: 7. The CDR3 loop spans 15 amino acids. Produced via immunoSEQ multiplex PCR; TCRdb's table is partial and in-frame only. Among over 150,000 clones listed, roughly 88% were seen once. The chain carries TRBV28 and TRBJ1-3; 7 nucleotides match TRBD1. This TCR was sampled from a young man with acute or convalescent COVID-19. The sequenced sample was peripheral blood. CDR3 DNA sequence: TGTGCCAGCAGCACACAGGGGCTTACTGGAAACACCATATATTTT. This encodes CASSTQGLTGNTIYF.